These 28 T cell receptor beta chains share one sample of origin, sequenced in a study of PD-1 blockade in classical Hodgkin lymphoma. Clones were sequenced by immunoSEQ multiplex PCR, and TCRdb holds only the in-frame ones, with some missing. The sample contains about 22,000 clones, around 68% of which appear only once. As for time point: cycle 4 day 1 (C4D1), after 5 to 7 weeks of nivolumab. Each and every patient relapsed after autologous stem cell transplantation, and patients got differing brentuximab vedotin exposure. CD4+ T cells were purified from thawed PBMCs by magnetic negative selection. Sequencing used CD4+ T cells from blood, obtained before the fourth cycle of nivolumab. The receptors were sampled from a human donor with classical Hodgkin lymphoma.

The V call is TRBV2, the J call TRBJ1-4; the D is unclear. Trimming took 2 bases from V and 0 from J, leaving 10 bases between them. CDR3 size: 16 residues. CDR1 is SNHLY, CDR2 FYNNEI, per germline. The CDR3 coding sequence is TGTGCCAGCAGTGAACCCAGGTCTGCAACTAATGAAAAACTGTTTTTT. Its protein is CASSEPRSATNEKLFF.

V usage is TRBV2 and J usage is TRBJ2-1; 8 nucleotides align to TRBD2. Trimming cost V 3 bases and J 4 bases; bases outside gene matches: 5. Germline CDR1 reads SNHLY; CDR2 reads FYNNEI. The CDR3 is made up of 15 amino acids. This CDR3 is CASSDGGGTYNEQFF. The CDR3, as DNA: TGTGCCAGCAGTGACGGGGGGGGGACGTACAATGAGCAGTTCTTC.

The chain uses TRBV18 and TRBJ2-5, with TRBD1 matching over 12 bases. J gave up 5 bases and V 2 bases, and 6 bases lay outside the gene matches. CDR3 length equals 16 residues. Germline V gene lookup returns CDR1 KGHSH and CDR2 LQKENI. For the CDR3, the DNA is TGTGCCAGCTCACCAGTCGGGACAGGGGGCCATGAGACCCAGTACTTC. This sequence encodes CASSPVGTGGHETQYF. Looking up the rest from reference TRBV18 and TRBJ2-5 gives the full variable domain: NAGVMQNPRHLVRRRGQEARLRCSPMKGHSHVYWYRQLPEEGLKFMVYLQKENIIDESGMPKERFSAEFPKEGPSILRIQQVVRGDSAAYFCASSPVGTGGHETQYFGPGTRLLVL.

CDR3 DNA: TGTGCCAGCAGCGTATGGAGCAGTAGCACAGATACGCAGTATTTT. Translated: CASSVWSSSTDTQYF. The chain is built from TRBV9 and TRBJ2-3; no firm D call. Germline values: CDR1 SGDLS, CDR2 YYNGEE. The CDR3 extends over 15 amino acids. V lost 1 base, J lost 0 bases, and 9 bases lay in between.

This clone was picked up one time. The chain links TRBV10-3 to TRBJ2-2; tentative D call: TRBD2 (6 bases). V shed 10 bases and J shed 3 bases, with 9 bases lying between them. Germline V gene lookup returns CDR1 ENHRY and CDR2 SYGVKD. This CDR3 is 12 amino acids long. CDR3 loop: CASGIHTGELFF. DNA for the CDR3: TGTGCCAGCGGGATTCACACCGGGGAGCTGTTTTTT.

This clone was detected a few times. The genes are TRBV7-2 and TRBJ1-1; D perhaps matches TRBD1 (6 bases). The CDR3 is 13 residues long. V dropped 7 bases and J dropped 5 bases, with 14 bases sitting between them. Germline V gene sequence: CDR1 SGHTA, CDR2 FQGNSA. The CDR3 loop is CASNGQPLTEAFF. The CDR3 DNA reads TGTGCCAGCAACGGACAGCCGCTTACTGAAGCTTTCTTT.

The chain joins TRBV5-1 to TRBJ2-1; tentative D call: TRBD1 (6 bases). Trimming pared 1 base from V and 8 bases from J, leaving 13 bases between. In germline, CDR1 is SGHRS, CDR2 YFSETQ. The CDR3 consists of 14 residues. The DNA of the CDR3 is TGCGCCAGCAGCTTGAGGCAGGGGCAGGATGAGCAGTTCTTC. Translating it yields CASSLRQGQDEQFF.

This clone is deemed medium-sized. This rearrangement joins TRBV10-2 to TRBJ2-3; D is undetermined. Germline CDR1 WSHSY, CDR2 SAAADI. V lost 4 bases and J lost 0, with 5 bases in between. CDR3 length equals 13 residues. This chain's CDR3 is CASSGSSTDTQYF. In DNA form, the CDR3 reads TGCGCCAGCAGTGGTAGCAGCACAGATACGCAGTATTTT.

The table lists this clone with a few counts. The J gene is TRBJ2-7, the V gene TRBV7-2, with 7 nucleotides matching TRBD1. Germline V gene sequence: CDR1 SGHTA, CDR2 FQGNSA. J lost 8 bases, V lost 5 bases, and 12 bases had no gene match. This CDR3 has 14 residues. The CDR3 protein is CASSPLGTASQQYF. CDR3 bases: TGTGCCAGCAGCCCACTTGGGACAGCCTCTCAGCAGTACTTC.

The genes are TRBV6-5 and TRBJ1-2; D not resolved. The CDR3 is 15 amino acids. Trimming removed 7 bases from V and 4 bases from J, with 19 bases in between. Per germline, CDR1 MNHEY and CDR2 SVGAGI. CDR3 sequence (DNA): TGTGCCAGCAAAGCGGGGTGGGCTTATGGCTATGGCTACACCTTC. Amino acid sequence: CASKAGWAYGYGYTF.

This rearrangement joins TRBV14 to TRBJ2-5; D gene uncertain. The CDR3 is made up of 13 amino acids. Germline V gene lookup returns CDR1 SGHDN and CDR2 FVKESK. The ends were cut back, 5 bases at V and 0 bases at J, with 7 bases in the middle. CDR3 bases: TGTGCCAGCAGCAGTATACACCAAGAGACCCAGTACTTC. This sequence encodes CASSSIHQETQYF.

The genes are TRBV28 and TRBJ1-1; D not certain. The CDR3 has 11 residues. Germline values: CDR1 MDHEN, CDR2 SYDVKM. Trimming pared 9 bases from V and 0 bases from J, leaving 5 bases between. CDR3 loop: CASRVNTEAFF. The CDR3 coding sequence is TGTGCCAGTCGGGTGAACACTGAAGCTTTCTTT.

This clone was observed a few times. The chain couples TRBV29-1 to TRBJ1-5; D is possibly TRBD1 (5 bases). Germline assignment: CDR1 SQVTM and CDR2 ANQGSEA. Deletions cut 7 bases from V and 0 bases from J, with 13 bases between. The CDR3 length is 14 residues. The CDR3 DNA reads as TGCAGCGCCCAATGGGGGAATAGCAATCAGCCCCAGCATTTT. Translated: CSAQWGNSNQPQHF. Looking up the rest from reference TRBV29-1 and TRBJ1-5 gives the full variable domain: SAVISQKPSRDICQRGTSLTIQCQVDSQVTMMFWYRQQPGQSLTLIATANQGSEATYESGFVIDKFPISRPNLTFSTLTVSNMSPEDSSIYLCSAQWGNSNQPQHFGDGTRLSIL.

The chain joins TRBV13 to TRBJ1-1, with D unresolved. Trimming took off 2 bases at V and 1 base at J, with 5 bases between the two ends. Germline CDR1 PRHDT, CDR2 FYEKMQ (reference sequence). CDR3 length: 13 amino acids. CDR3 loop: CASSLQENTEAFF. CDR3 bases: TGTGCCAGCAGCTTACAGGAGAACACTGAAGCTTTCTTT.

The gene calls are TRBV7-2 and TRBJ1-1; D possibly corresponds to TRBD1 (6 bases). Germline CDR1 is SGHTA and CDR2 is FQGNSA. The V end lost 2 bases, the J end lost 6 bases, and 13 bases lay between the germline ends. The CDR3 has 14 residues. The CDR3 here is CASSLTGQGSEAFF. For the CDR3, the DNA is TGTGCCAGCAGCTTAACCGGTCAGGGGTCTGAAGCTTTCTTT.

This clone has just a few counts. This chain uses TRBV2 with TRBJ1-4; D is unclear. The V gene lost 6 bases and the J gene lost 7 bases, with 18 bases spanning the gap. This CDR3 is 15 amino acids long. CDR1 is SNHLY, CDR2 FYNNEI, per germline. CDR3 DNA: TGTGCCAGCAGCGCAGGTGGGGAGAACCTTGAAAAACTGTTTTTT. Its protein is CASSAGGENLEKLFF.

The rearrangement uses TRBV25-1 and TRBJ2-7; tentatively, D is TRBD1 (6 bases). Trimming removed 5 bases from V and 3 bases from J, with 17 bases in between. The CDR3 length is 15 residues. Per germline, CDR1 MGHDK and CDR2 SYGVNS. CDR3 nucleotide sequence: TGTGCCAGCAGTCCCACTCCAGGGGACCGCTACGAGCAGTACTTC. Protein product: CASSPTPGDRYEQYF.

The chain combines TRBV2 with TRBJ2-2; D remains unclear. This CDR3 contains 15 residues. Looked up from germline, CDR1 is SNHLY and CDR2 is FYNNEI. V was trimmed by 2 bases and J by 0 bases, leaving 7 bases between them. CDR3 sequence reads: CASSETNSNTGELFF. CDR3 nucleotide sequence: TGTGCCAGCAGTGAAACGAACTCGAACACCGGGGAGCTGTTTTTT.

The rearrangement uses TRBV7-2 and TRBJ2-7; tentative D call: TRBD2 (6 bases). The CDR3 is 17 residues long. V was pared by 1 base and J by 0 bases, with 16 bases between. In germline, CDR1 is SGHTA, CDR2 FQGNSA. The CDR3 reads CASSLEIGGYRSYEQYF. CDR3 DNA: TGTGCCAGCAGCTTAGAGATCGGGGGTTACCGCTCCTACGAGCAGTACTTC.

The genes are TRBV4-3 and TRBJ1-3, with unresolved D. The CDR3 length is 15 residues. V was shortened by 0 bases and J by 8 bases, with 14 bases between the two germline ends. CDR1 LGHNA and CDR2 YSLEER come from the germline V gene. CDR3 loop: CASSQDFQGQDTIYF. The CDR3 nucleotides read TGCGCCAGCAGCCAAGATTTCCAAGGGCAGGACACCATATATTTT.

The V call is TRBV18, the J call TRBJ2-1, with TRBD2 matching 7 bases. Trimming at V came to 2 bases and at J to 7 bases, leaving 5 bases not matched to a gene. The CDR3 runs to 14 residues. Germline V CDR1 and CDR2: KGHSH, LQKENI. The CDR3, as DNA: TGTGCCAGCTCACCAAGCGGGACTGATAATGAGCAGTTCTTC. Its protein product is CASSPSGTDNEQFF. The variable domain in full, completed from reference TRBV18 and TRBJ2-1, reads NAGVMQNPRHLVRRRGQEARLRCSPMKGHSHVYWYRQLPEEGLKFMVYLQKENIIDESGMPKERFSAEFPKEGPSILRIQQVVRGDSAAYFCASSPSGTDNEQFFGPGTRLTVL.

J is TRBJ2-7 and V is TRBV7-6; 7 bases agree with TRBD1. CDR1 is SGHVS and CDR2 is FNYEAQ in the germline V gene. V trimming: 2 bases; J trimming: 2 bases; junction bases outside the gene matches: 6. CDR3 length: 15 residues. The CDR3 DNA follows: TGTGCCAGCAGCTTACTTACAGGGGATGCCTACGAGCAGTACTTC. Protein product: CASSLLTGDAYEQYF.

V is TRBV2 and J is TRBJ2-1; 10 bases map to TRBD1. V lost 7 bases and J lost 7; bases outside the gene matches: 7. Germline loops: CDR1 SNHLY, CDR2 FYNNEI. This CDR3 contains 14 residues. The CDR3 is CASTTTGGGNEQFF. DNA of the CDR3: TGTGCCAGCACTACGACAGGGGGCGGAAATGAGCAGTTCTTC.

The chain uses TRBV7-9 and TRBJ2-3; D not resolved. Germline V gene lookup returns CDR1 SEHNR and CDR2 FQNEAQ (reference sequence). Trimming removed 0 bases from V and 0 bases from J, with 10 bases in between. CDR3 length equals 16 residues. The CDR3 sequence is CASSLAAGDSTDTQYF. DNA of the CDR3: TGTGCCAGCAGCTTAGCAGCCGGAGATAGCACAGATACGCAGTATTTT.

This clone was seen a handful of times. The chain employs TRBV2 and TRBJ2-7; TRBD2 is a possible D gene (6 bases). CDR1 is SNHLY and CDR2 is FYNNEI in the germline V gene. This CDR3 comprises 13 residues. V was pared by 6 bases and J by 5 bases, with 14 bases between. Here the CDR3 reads CASSTLRRDEQYF. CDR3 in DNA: TGTGCCAGCAGCACTCTCCGGAGGGACGAGCAGTACTTC.

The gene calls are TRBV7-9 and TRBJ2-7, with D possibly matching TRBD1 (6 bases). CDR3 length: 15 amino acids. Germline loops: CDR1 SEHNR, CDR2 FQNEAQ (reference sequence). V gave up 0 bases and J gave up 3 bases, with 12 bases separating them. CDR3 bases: TGTGCCAGCAGCTTAGCCAGGGGCGTTTTCTACGAGCAGTACTTC. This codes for CASSLARGVFYEQYF.

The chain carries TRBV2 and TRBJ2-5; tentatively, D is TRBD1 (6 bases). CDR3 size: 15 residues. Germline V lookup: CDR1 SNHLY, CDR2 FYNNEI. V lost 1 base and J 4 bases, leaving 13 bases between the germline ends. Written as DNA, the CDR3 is TGTGCCAGCAGTGAAGAGGGCAGGGGAGCAGAGACCCAGTACTTC. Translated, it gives CASSEEGRGAETQYF.

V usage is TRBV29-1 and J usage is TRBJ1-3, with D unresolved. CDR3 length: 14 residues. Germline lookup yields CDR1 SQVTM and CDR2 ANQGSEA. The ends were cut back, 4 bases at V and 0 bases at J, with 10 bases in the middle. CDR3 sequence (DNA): TGCAGCGTTGCCACAGCGAGCTCTGGAAACACCATATATTTT. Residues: CSVATASSGNTIYF.